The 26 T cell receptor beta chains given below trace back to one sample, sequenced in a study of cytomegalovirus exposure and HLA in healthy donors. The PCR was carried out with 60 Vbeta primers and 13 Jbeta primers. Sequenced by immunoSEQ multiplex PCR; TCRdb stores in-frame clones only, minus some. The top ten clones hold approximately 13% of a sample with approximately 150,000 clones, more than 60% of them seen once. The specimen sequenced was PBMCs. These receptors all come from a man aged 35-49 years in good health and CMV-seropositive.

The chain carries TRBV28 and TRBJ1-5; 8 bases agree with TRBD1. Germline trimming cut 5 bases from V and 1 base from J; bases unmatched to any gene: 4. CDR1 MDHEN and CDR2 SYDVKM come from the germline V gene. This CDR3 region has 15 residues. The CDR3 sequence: CASSLQGVSNQPQHF. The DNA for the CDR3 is TGTGCCAGCAGTCTACAGGGGGTGAGCAATCAGCCCCAGCATTTT.

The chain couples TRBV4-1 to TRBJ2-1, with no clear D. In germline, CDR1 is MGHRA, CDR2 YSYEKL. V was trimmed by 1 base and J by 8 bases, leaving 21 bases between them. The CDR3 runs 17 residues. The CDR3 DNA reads TGCGCCAGCAGCCAAGTCTTAAGATCTCAGTGGAGCTATGAGCAGTTCTTC. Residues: CASSQVLRSQWSYEQFF.

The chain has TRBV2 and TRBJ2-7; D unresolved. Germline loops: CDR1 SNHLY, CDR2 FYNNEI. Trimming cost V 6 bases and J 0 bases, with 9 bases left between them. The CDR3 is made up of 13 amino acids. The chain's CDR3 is CASRVASSYEQYF. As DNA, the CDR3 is TGTGCCAGCAGGGTAGCCTCCTCCTACGAGCAGTACTTC.

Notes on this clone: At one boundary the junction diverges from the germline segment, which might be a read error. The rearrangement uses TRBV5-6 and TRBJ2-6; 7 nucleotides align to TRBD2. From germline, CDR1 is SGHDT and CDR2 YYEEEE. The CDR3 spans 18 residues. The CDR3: CASSWGGNHPSGANGLTF. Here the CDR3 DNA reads TGTGCCAGCAGCTGGGGGGGAAACCATCCATCTGGGGCCAACGGCCTGACTTTC. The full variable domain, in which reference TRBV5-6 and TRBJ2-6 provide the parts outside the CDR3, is DAGVTQSPTHLIKTRGQQVTLRCSPKSGHDTVSWYQQALGQGPQFIFQYYEEEERQRGNFPDRFSGHQFPNYSSELNVNALLLGDSALYLCASSWGGNHPSGANGLTFGAGSRLTVL.

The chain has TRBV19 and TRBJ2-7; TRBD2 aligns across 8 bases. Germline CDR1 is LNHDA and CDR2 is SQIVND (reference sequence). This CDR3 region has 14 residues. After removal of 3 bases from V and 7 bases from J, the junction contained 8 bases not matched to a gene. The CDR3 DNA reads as TGTGCCAGTAGTATCGGGAGGGAGGCAAATGAGCAGTACTTC. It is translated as CASSIGREANEQYF.

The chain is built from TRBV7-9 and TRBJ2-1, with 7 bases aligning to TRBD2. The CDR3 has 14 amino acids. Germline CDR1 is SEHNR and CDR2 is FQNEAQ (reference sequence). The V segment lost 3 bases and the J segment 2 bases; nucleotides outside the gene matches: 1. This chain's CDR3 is CASSFGLAYNEQFF. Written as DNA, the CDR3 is TGTGCCAGCAGCTTCGGACTAGCCTACAATGAGCAGTTCTTC.

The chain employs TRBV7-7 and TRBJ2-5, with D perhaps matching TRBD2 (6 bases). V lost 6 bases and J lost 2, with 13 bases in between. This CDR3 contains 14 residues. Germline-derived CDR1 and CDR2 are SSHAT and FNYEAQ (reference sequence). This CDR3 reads CASSRGLSQETQYF. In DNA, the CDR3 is TGTGCCAGCAGTCGGGGACTTTCACAAGAGACCCAGTACTTC.

The CDR3: CASSPNGQGTREQYF. In DNA form, the CDR3 reads TGTGCCAGCTCACCTAATGGACAGGGAACGCGCGAGCAGTACTTC. The rearrangement uses TRBV18 and TRBJ2-7, with 8 bases identical to TRBD1. Germline V gene sequence: CDR1 KGHSH, CDR2 LQKENI. The CDR3 spans 15 residues. The junction had 10 bases not matched to a gene; V was cut back by 3 bases and J by 6 bases.

CDR3 loop: CASSRNRDRANEQFF. CDR3 nucleotide sequence: TGTGCCAGCAGCCGGAACCGGGACAGGGCGAATGAGCAGTTCTTC. The rearrangement links TRBV11-1 to TRBJ2-1, with 9 bases that match TRBD1. The CDR3 sequence is 15 residues long. Germline V CDR1 and CDR2: SGHAT, FQDESV (reference sequence). J lost 7 bases, V lost 5 bases, and 9 bases had no gene match.

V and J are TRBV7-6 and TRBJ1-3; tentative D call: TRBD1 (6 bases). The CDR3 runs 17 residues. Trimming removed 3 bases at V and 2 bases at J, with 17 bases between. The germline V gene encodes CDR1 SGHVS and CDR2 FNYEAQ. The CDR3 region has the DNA TGTGCCAGCAGCTTGGCTGAAACGCAGGGGACTGGAAACACCATATATTTT. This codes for CASSLAETQGTGNTIYF.

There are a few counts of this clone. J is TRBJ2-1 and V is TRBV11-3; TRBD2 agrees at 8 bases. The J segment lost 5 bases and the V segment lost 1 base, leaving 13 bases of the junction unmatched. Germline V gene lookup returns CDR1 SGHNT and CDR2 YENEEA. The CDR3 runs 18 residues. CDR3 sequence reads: CASSLGGLGQGSDNEQFF. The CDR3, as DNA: TGTGCCAGCAGCTTAGGGGGACTAGGGCAGGGGTCGGACAATGAGCAGTTCTTC. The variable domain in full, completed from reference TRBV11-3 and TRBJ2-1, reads EAGVVQSPRYKIIEKKQPVAFWCNPISGHNTLYWYLQNLGQGPELLIRYENEEAVDDSQLPKDRFSAERLKGVDSTLKIQPAELGDSAVYLCASSLGGLGQGSDNEQFFGPGTRLTVL.

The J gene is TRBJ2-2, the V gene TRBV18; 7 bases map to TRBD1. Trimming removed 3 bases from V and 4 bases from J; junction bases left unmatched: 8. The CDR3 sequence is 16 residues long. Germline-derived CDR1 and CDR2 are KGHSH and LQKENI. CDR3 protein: CASSPYSQGSTGELFF. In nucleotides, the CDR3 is TGTGCCAGCTCACCTTACTCACAGGGGAGCACCGGGGAGCTGTTTTTT. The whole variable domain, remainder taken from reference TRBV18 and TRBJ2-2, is NAGVMQNPRHLVRRRGQEARLRCSPMKGHSHVYWYRQLPEEGLKFMVYLQKENIIDESGMPKERFSAEFPKEGPSILRIQQVVRGDSAAYFCASSPYSQGSTGELFFGEGSRLTVL.

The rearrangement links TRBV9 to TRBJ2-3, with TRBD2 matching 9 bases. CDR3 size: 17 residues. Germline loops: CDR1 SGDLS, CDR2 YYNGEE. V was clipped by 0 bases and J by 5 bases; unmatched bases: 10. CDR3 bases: TGTGCCAGCAGCGTAGTCCCAGCGGGAGGTCTTCAAGATACGCAGTATTTT. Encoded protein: CASSVVPAGGLQDTQYF.

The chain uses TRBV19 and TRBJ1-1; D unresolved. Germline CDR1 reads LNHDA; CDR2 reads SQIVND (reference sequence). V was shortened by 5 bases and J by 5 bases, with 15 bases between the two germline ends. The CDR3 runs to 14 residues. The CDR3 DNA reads TGTGCCAGTAGTCCCCGAGCCCTTTATACTGAAGCTTTCTTT. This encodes CASSPRALYTEAFF.

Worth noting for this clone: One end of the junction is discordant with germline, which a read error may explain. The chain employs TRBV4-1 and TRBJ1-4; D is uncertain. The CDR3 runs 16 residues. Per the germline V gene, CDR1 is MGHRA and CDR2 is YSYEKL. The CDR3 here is CASSPPRGPQTERLFF. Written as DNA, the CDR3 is TGCGCCAGCAGCCCACCCCGCGGGCCCCAAACGGAAAGACTGTTTTTT.

Here the CDR3 DNA reads TGTGCCAGCAGCTTAGCTGGGCCCCAAGAGACCCAGTACTTC. This translates into CASSLAGPQETQYF. V is TRBV7-9 and J is TRBJ2-5; D not resolved. CDR1 and CDR2 from the germline V gene are SEHNR and FQNEAQ (reference sequence). The CDR3 totals 14 residues. The V gene lost 0 bases and the J gene lost 1 base, with 6 bases spanning the gap.

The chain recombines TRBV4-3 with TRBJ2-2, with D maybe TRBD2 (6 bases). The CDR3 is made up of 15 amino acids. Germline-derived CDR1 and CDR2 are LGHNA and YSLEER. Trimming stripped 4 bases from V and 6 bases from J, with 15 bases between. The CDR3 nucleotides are TGCGCCAGCAGCCTAAATCCGGGACTTCCCGGGGAGCTGTTTTTT. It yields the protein CASSLNPGLPGELFF.

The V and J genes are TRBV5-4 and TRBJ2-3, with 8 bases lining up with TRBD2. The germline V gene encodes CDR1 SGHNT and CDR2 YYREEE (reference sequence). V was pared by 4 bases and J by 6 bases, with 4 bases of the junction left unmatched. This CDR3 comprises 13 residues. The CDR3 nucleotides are TGTGCCAGCAGCAGTAGCGGGAAGGATACGCAGTATTTT. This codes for CASSSSGKDTQYF.

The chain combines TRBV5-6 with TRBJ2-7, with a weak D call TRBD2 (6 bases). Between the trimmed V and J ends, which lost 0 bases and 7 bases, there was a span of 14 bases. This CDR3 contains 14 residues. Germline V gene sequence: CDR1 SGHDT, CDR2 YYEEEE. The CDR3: CASSLAGVTIEQYF. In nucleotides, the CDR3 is TGTGCCAGCAGCTTGGCGGGAGTAACGATTGAGCAGTACTTC.

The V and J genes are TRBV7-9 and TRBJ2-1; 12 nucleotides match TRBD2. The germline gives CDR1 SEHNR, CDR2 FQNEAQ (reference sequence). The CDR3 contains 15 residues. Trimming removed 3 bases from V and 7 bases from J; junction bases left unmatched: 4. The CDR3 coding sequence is TGTGCCAGCAGCTTGTGGACTAGCGGGACAAATGAGCAGTTCTTC. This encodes CASSLWTSGTNEQFF.

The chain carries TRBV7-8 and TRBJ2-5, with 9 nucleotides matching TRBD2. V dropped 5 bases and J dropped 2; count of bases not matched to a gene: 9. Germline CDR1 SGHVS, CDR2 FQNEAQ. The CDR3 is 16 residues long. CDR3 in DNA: TGTGCCAGCAGCCCTATGGGGACTAGCTTACAAGAGACCCAGTACTTC. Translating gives CASSPMGTSLQETQYF.

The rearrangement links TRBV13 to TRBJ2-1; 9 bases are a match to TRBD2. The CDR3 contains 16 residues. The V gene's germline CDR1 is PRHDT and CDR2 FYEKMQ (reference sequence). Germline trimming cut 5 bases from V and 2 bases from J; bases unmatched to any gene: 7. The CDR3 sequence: CASSLSGRSTYNEQFF. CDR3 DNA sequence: TGTGCCAGCAGCCTCAGCGGGAGGAGTACCTACAATGAGCAGTTCTTC.

This CDR3 reads CASSSRTSGVDTQYF. In nucleotides, the CDR3 is TGTGCCAGCAGCTCCCGGACTAGCGGGGTAGATACGCAGTATTTT. The genes are TRBV13 and TRBJ2-3; TRBD2 aligns across 12 bases. The germline V gene encodes CDR1 PRHDT and CDR2 FYEKMQ (reference sequence). The CDR3 covers 15 residues. The ends lost 4 bases at V and 5 bases at J; junction bases unmatched: 4.

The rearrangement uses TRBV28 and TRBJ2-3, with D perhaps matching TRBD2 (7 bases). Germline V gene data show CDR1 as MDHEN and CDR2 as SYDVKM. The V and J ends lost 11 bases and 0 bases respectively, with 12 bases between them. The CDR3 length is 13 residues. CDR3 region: CAGRGTSTDTQYF. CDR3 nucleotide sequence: TGTGCCGGGCGGGGGACAAGCACAGATACGCAGTATTTT.

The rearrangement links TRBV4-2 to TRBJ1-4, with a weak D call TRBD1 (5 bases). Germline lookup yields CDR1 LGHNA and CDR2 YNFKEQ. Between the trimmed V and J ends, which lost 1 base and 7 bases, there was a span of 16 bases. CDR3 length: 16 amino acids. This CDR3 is CASSQVPQGSSEKLFF. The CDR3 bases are TGTGCCAGCAGCCAAGTACCGCAGGGCTCTTCTGAAAAACTGTTTTTT.

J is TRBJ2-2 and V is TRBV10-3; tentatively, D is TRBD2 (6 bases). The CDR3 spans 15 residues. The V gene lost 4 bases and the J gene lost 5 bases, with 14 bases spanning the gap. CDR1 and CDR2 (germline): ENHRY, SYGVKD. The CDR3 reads CAISGGGGRTGELFF. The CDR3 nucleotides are TGTGCCATCAGTGGTGGGGGAGGACGGACCGGGGAGCTGTTTTTT.